This T cell receptor beta chain was retrieved from a study of shared clonotypes between healthy human individuals. The assay was immunoSEQ multiplex PCR, and TCRdb's table has in-frame clones only and misses some. The profile shows roughly 2,000,000 clones, around 93% of them singletons. The naive CD8 fraction comprised CD45RO-negative cells positively selected for CCR7 and excluded terminally differentiated effector memory CD45RA+ cells. Sequenced sample: naive CD8+ T cells from PBMCs. The sequence came from a man aged 18 to 30 in good health. Some clones in this sample may be carry-over from other donors' samples.

The DNA for the CDR3 is TGTGCCAGCAGTTTAACCTTCGCCGACAATGAGCAGTTCTTC. Translating it yields CASSLTFADNEQFF. J is TRBJ2-1 and V is TRBV28; unclear D gene. Germline V CDR1 and CDR2: MDHEN, SYDVKM. With 2 bases removed from V and 5 bases from J, the gap between germline ends came to 10 bases. This CDR3 has 14 residues.